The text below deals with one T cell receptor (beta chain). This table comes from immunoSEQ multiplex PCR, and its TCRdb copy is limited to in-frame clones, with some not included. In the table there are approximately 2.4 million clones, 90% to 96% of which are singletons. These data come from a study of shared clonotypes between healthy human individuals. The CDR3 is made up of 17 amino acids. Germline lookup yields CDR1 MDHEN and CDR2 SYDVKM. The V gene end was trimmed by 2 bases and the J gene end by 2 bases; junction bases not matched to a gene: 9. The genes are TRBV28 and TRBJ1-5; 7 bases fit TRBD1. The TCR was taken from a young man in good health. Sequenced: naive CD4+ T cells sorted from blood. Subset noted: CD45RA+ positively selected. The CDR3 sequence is CASSLGQGVSGNQPQHF. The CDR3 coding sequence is TGTGCCAGCAGTTTAGGGCAGGGGGTTAGCGGCAATCAGCCCCAGCATTTT.